This T cell receptor beta chain was found in a study of OX40 agonist ivuxolimab in advanced cancers. Only in-frame clones appear in the TCRdb table, and some are missing; sequencing was by immunoSEQ multiplex PCR. The sample shows 50,000 to 70,000 clones, 75% to 90% of them seen only once. Germline CDR1 PRHDT, CDR2 FYEKMQ (reference sequence). The CDR3 covers 14 residues. V was cut by 4 bases and J by 1 base, with 8 bases left in between. The input for sequencing was CD4+ or CD8+ T cells sorted from blood, taken in a trial of the OX40 agonist ivuxolimab. The TCR originated in an adult with an advanced solid tumor such as melanoma, head and neck, liver or kidney cancer. V is TRBV13 and J is TRBJ2-1, with TRBD1 as a possible D gene (6 bases). CDR3 DNA sequence: TGTGCCAGCAGCTACGGACAGTCCTACAATGAGCAGTTCTTC. Translated, it gives CASSYGQSYNEQFF.